This entry lists 2 T cell receptor beta chains sequenced from one sample in a study of blood T cell repertoires in COVID-19. TCRdb's copy holds only in-frame clones and misses some; the assay was immunoSEQ multiplex PCR. This table holds 250,000 or so clones, 80% to 90% found once. The sequencing input was PBMCs or T cells enriched from blood (not recorded which). Source of these receptors: a woman aged 30 to 39 with acute COVID-19.

This rearrangement joins TRBV5-1 to TRBJ2-7, with TRBD2 matching 7 bases. Germline V gene data show CDR1 as SGHRS and CDR2 as YFSETQ. The CDR3 has 15 residues. After removal of 3 bases from V and 3 bases from J, the junction contained 9 bases not matched to a gene. CDR3 in amino acids: CASSYEPGLNYEQYF. The DNA for the CDR3 is TGCGCCAGCAGCTACGAACCGGGACTAAACTACGAGCAGTACTTC.

CDR3 protein: CASSPRLGLAGVSRSSYNEQFF. Here the CDR3 DNA reads TGTGCCAGCAGTCCAAGATTAGGACTAGCGGGAGTATCCCGCAGCTCCTACAATGAGCAGTTCTTC. V is TRBV28 and J is TRBJ2-1; TRBD2 matches at 13 bases. CDR3 length equals 22 residues. Germline values: CDR1 MDHEN, CDR2 SYDVKM. The V segment lost 5 bases and the J segment 0 bases; nucleotides outside the gene matches: 19.